Listed below are T cell receptor beta chains from one sample, sequenced in a study of regulatory T cells in long-lasting Graves disease. TCRdb processed the multiplex PCR reads anew with MiXCR; each CDR3 protein has one entry. This sample has about 660,000 distinct CDR3 sequences, with around 30% found just once. This sample comprised peripheral blood mononuclear cells (PBMCs), obtained when the disease was refractory, from a patient treated with antithyroid drugs. These receptors all come from a female donor with Graves disease. The CDR3 runs from the conserved cysteine through the conserved F or W.

TRBV19,TRBJ1-5,CASSMTQYNQPQHF
TRBV3-1,TRBJ1-4,CASSPSGQEKVKKLFF
TRBV11-2,TRBJ2-2,CASRRRSGGNTGELFF
TRBV2,TRBJ1-5,CASSGTPQQPQHF
TRBV3-1,TRBJ1-2,CASSQDLQGWIDTF
TRBV27,TRBJ1-1,CASRRTRDRSNTEAFF
TRBV28,TRBJ1-1,CATQPGVSVAFF
TRBV15,TRBJ1-4,CATSRDTRLSGWLFF
TRBV5-1,TRBJ2-7,CASSLTTGLPYYYEQYF
TRBV3-1,TRBJ1-2,CASSHNKRGGADGYTF
TRBV29-1,TRBJ2-5,CSVAGETQYF
TRBV29-1,TRBJ1-2,CSVSGVYGYTF
TRBV7-2,TRBJ2-7,CASSRGRVGGYEQYF
TRBV7-9,TRBJ1-6,CASSLDGVHSPLHF
TRBV28,TRBJ2-7,CASSPYIREPHYEQYF
TRBV12-3/TRBV12-4,TRBJ1-5,CASRPPGTGYQPQHF
TRBV7-2,TRBJ2-7,CASSVGLGRYEQYF
TRBV28,TRBJ1-2,CASSEEGKIYGYTF
TRBV6-2/TRBV6-3,TRBJ1-1,CASSYQGALTEAFF
TRBV11-3,TRBJ2-2,CASSLDLTTRGKLFF
TRBV2,TRBJ1-1,CASRGDRTNTEAFF
TRBV6-1,TRBJ1-5,CASSGGGMGNQPQHF
TRBV12-3/TRBV12-4,TRBJ2-7,CASSFVGGGRNEQYF
TRBV10-3,TRBJ1-3,CAIQSQDGNTIYF
TRBV6-2/TRBV6-3,TRBJ2-4,CASSETTMGRRDIQYF
TRBV7-2,TRBJ2-7,CASSPWGRASDEQYF
TRBV2,TRBJ1-2,CASKSGFYGYTF
TRBV30,TRBJ1-1,CAWSNGRGSTEAFF
TRBV7-3,TRBJ1-2,CASSPTTGSGYTF
TRBV28,TRBJ2-7,CASSFLLAGGSYEQYF
TRBV3-1,TRBJ1-4,CASSRARYTNEKLFF
TRBV7-9,TRBJ2-2,CASSLGRLSNTGELFF
TRBV3-1,TRBJ2-5,CASSRQTGNQETQYF
TRBV11-2,TRBJ1-6,CASMGRGDSPLHF
TRBV3-1,TRBJ1-4,CASSQDRGPGGKLFF
TRBV7-6,TRBJ1-6,CASSLSRPDSPLHF
TRBV12-3/TRBV12-4,TRBJ2-6,CASRPATGGGPFGANVLTF
TRBV7-2,TRBJ1-1,CASSLEGEDTEAFF
TRBV12-3/TRBV12-4,TRBJ1-5,CASSQFNQPQHF
TRBV7-9,TRBJ2-5,CASSTGQEETQYF
TRBV6-2/TRBV6-3,TRBJ2-6,CASIVLAGANVLTF
TRBV11-2,TRBJ2-3,CASSLVGQPQDTQYF
TRBV20-1,TRBJ1-2,CSALDSVEYSYTF
TRBV27,TRBJ2-5,CASSSQTGETQYF
TRBV30,TRBJ1-6,CAWSRPYNSPLHF
TRBV20-1,TRBJ2-3,CSAARLENTDTQYF
TRBV20-1,TRBJ2-7,CSARGDSTYEQYF